This T cell receptor (beta chain) derives from a study of spatial heterogeneity in lung cancer. Study outcomes and limitations: Tumor mutation count correlated with how many alpha and beta TCRs expanded intratumorally.

Trimming left V 5 bases short and J 1 base short, with 8 bases between. Per germline, CDR1 SGHVS and CDR2 FQNEAQ. The CDR3 extends over 13 amino acids. Time point specified: sample taken at primary tumor resection. The donor population consisted of some 72 patients with untreated, early-stage non-small cell lung cancer. Unsorted whole RNA samples from tumor, nontumor lung or frozen PBMC were sequenced. This clonotype came up a few times. Its antigen remains unidentified. The library was designed around alpha chains, so this beta chain is a stray read whose abundance carries little weight. In TCRdb, the 5' RACE reads were re-called with MiXCR into one record per CDR3 protein. The sample contains 13,000 or so distinct CDR3 sequences, 4.5% to 5.5% of which appear only once.

The TCR originated in a male donor with early-stage non-small cell lung cancer. The material was lung tumor tissue, obtained at surgery. The rearrangement uses TRBV7-8 and TRBJ2-5, with a weak D call TRBD1 (6 bases). The CDR3 DNA follows: TGTGCCAGCAGCCAAGGGGGCCAAGAGACCCAGTACTTC. Its translation: CASSQGGQETQYF. The full variable domain, rest sourced from reference TRBV7-8 and TRBJ2-5, is GAGVSQSPRYKVAKRGQDVALRCDPISGHVSLFWYQQALGQGPEFLTYFQNEAQLDKSGLPSDRFFAERPEGSVSTLKIQRTQQEDSAVYLCASSQGGQETQYFGPGTRLLVL.